The present entry profiles one T cell receptor beta chain with its context. Its antigen is unknown. The data derive from a study of identical twins. Germline-derived CDR1 and CDR2 are DFQATT and SNEGSKA (reference sequence). The CDR3 contains 14 residues. V was clipped by 5 bases and J by 3 bases, with 17 bases between them. TCRdb re-analysed the 5' RACE reads in MiXCR, keeping a single row per CDR3 protein. The data contain fewer than 900,000 distinct CDR3 sequences, around a sixth of them singletons. The study, taken as a whole, reports: Twin pairs' shared out-of-frame alpha sequences were enriched in low generation probability.

Separately, the same data were catalogued under a study of T cells expressing NK-cell markers.

This TCR was sampled from a woman aged 18-29 years in good health. The rearrangement links TRBV20-1 to TRBJ2-7; D perhaps matches TRBD1 (6 bases). Sequences were obtained from PBMCs. CDR3 sequence: CSALGAISLYEQYF. In DNA form, the CDR3 reads TGCAGTGCTTTGGGGGCCATCTCGCTCTACGAGCAGTACTTC.